The 15 T cell receptor beta chains given below trace back to one sample, sequenced in a study of CD8+ T cells in alopecia areata. Treatment specified: oral pan-JAK inhibitor, 5-10 mg twice daily. Sequencing templates came from extracted RNA that was reverse transcribed into cDNA. Sequenced by immunoSEQ multiplex PCR; TCRdb stores in-frame clones only, minus some. The sample includes roughly 180,000 clones, 51% seen only once; the top ten take roughly a tenth. Material: CD8+ T cells sorted from blood, obtained at week 52, from a patient treated with tofacitinib. The receptors were sampled from a human donor with alopecia areata.

This clone was detected only a few times. The chain couples TRBV7-9 to TRBJ2-5, with 10 bases matching TRBD2. With 3 bases clipped from V and 3 bases from J, the junction kept 7 bases outside the gene matches. The CDR3 consists of 16 residues. The germline V gene encodes CDR1 SEHNR and CDR2 FQNEAQ (reference sequence). CDR3 loop: CASSLLRGLAKETQYF. In nucleotides, the CDR3 is TGTGCCAGCAGCTTGCTGCGGGGACTAGCGAAAGAGACCCAGTACTTC.

This chain's CDR3 is CASSYLKGSKETQYF. In DNA, the CDR3 is TGTGCCAGCAGTTACCTGAAGGGGTCCAAGGAGACCCAGTACTTC. This chain links TRBV6-5 with TRBJ2-5; possible D gene TRBD1, 5 bases. Germline assignment: CDR1 MNHEY and CDR2 SVGAGI. This CDR3 comprises 15 residues. The germline V and J ends were trimmed by 2 bases and 5 bases, with 15 bases remaining between them.

This chain connects TRBV30 to TRBJ2-7, with D possibly matching TRBD2 (5 bases). This CDR3 comprises 12 residues. In germline, CDR1 is GTSNPN, CDR2 SVGIG (reference sequence). With 5 bases removed from V and 0 bases from J, the gap between germline ends came to 8 bases. CDR3 residues: CAWGLSSYEQYF. CDR3 DNA sequence: TGTGCCTGGGGACTTAGCTCCTACGAGCAGTACTTC.

This clone has just a few counts. The chain recombines TRBV27 with TRBJ1-5; maybe TRBD1 (6 bases). Trimming took 6 bases from V and 0 from J, leaving 12 bases between them. Germline CDR1 is MNHEY and CDR2 is SMNVEV (reference sequence). This CDR3 has 15 amino acids. CDR3 nucleotide sequence: TGTGCCAGCAGCCCGGGGACAACTAGCAATCAGCCCCAGCATTTT. Amino acids: CASSPGTTSNQPQHF.

The V gene is TRBV30, the J gene TRBJ1-4; the D is unclear. Per the germline V gene, CDR1 is GTSNPN and CDR2 is SVGIG (reference sequence). Trimming took off 2 bases at V and 0 bases at J, with 4 bases between the two ends. The CDR3 contains 13 residues. The CDR3, as DNA: TGTGCCTGGAGTATAGCAACTAATGAAAAACTGTTTTTT. This gives the protein CAWSIATNEKLFF.

This chain links TRBV30 with TRBJ2-3; 9 nucleotides agree with TRBD1. Germline V CDR1 and CDR2: GTSNPN, SVGIG (reference sequence). This CDR3 contains 15 residues. Unmatched junction bases numbered 8, after V lost 5 bases and J lost 2 bases. CDR3 region: CAWGPGQGNTDTQYF. CDR3 DNA sequence: TGTGCCTGGGGGCCGGGACAGGGAAACACAGATACGCAGTATTTT.

The rearrangement joins TRBV7-8 to TRBJ2-1, with D possibly being TRBD1 (6 bases). The CDR3 loop spans 12 amino acids. Trimming took off 10 bases at V and 4 bases at J, with 11 bases between the two ends. The germline V gene encodes CDR1 SGHVS and CDR2 FQNEAQ. CDR3 coding DNA: TGTGCCACAACACAGGGTTACAATGAGCAGTTCTTC. This translates into CATTQGYNEQFF.

The chain combines TRBV14 with TRBJ2-7; 8 bases fit TRBD1. The CDR3 spans 17 residues. The J segment lost 3 bases and the V segment lost 1 base, leaving 11 bases of the junction unmatched. Per germline, CDR1 SGHDN and CDR2 FVKESK. CDR3 protein: CASSQVPGGRPDYEQYF. Here the CDR3 DNA reads TGTGCCAGCAGCCAAGTTCCAGGGGGCCGACCCGACTACGAGCAGTACTTC.

The rearrangement joins TRBV5-1 to TRBJ2-1, with TRBD2 matching over 8 bases. Germline CDR1 reads SGHRS; CDR2 reads YFSETQ. This CDR3 region has 16 residues. V lost 6 bases and J lost 3; bases outside the gene matches: 11. The CDR3 nucleotides read TGCGCCAGCACCCCGGAAGCGGGGGACGTCTACAATGAGCAGTTCTTC. Its protein product is CASTPEAGDVYNEQFF.

The rearrangement links TRBV11-2 to TRBJ2-2; D ambiguous. From germline, CDR1 is SGHAT and CDR2 FQNNGV. Trimming removed 1 base from V and 5 bases from J, with 8 bases in between. This CDR3 contains 14 residues. CDR3 sequence reads: CASSLAAWTGELFF. DNA for the CDR3: TGTGCCAGCAGCTTAGCAGCGTGGACCGGGGAGCTGTTTTTT.

CDR3 sequence reads: CASSPWTSGGGDTQYF. The DNA of the CDR3 is TGTGCCAGCAGCCCCTGGACTAGCGGGGGGGGTGATACGCAGTATTTT. This sequence joins TRBV11-2 and TRBJ2-3; 15 bases agree with TRBD2. CDR3 size: 16 residues. V was clipped by 5 bases and J by 6 bases; unmatched bases: 6. CDR1 is SGHAT, CDR2 FQNNGV, per germline.

In its sample, this clone was seen once. The gene calls are TRBV4-1 and TRBJ1-4; D gene unclear. CDR3 size: 15 residues. From germline, CDR1 is MGHRA and CDR2 YSYEKL. Trimming cost V 0 bases and J 0 bases, with 5 bases left between them. The CDR3 region is CASSQEGTTNEKLFF. The CDR3 region has the DNA TGCGCCAGCAGCCAAGAAGGGACAACTAATGAAAAACTGTTTTTT.

This clone was observed a few times. The chain uses TRBV5-1 and TRBJ2-1; 7 bases agree with TRBD1. Germline V gene lookup returns CDR1 SGHRS and CDR2 YFSETQ. J was trimmed by 9 bases and V by 3 bases; bases with no gene match: 3. The CDR3 covers 12 residues. CDR3 residues: CASSSRQGEQFF. The CDR3 bases are TGCGCCAGCAGCTCAAGACAGGGTGAGCAGTTCTTC. The full variable domain, in which reference TRBV5-1 and TRBJ2-1 provide the parts outside the CDR3, is KAGVTQTPRYLIKTRGQQVTLSCSPISGHRSVSWYQQTPGQGLQFLFEYFSETQRNKGNFPGRFSGRQFSNSRSEMNVSTLELGDSALYLCASSSRQGEQFFGPGTRLTVL.

This clone has just a few counts. The chain combines TRBV29-1 with TRBJ2-7; D not resolved. CDR1 is SQVTM and CDR2 is ANQGSEA in the germline V gene. V lost 4 bases, J lost 0 bases, and 7 bases lay in between. The CDR3 totals 12 residues. The CDR3, as DNA: TGCAGCGTTGCCTACAGCTCCTACGAGCAGTACTTC. Amino acid sequence: CSVAYSSYEQYF.

The chain links TRBV7-9 to TRBJ1-1; a possible D gene is TRBD1 (6 bases). The germline V gene has CDR1 SEHNR and CDR2 FQNEAQ (reference sequence). This CDR3 is built from 16 residues. Between the trimmed V and J ends, which lost 6 bases and 1 base, there was a span of 18 bases. CDR3: CASSHRQAPPNTEAFF. For the CDR3, the DNA is TGTGCCAGCAGTCACAGACAGGCCCCCCCGAACACTGAAGCTTTCTTT.